The rows below give T cell receptor beta chains drawn from one sample of a study of cytomegalovirus exposure and HLA in healthy donors. Some clones are missing from TCRdb's copy, which holds only in-frame ones; the method was immunoSEQ multiplex PCR. The sample includes about 190,000 clones, 75% to 85% seen only once; the top ten take around 2.2%. Sequencing was done on a sample of PBMCs. The receptor source for this set is a woman aged 18-29 years in good health and CMV-seropositive. Both conserved end residues are part of each CDR3. D genes are given only for firm matches. Clone size appears in some rows only: once, few, many, or a class for an expanded clone.

J: TRBJ2-5
size: -
V: TRBV6-5
D: -
DNA: TGTGCCAGCAGTTACTCCAGAGAGACCCAGTACTTC
CDR3: CASSYSRETQYF

J: TRBJ1-2
size: once
V: TRBV6-1
D: -
DNA: TGTGCCAGCAGTGACTACAGGGATAGGGGCTACACCTTC
CDR3: CASSDYRDRGYTF

J: TRBJ1-2
size: few
V: TRBV27
D: -
DNA: TGTGCCAGCAGTTTATCCCCGCTCGGCGGAAACTATGGCTACACCTTC
CDR3: CASSLSPLGGNYGYTF

J: TRBJ2-3
size: -
V: TRBV5-4
D: -
DNA: TGTGCCAGCAGCTTGGGTGGGGGGGCCGGGTCGGATACGCAGTATTTT
CDR3: CASSLGGGAGSDTQYF

J: TRBJ2-5
size: -
V: TRBV28
D: TRBD1
DNA: TGTGCCAGCAGTTTACTCACAGGGGAAGAGACCCAGTACTTC
CDR3: CASSLLTGEETQYF

J: TRBJ2-5
size: -
V: TRBV7-9
D: TRBD1
DNA: TGTGCCAGCAGCATGGGACAGGGGTATTTAGAGACCCAGTACTTC
CDR3: CASSMGQGYLETQYF

J: TRBJ2-2
size: -
V: TRBV10-1
D: -
DNA: TGCGCCAGCAGTGATCCAGGCGCCGGGGAGCTGTTTTTT
CDR3: CASSDPGAGELFF

J: TRBJ1-4
size: -
V: TRBV6-5
D: -
DNA: TGTGCCAGCAGCAATGGGGGGGGTTTT
CDR3: CASSNGGGF

J: TRBJ2-3
size: -
V: TRBV5-1
D: TRBD1
DNA: TGCGCCAGCAGCTTGGGGGGGACAGGGTTCACAGATACGCAGTATTTT
CDR3: CASSLGGTGFTDTQYF

J: TRBJ2-7
size: large
V: TRBV6-1
D: TRBD2
DNA: TGTGCCAGCAGTTTATTGGGAGGGGATTTGAGGGAGCAGTACTTC
CDR3: CASSLLGGDLREQYF

J: TRBJ1-1
size: -
V: TRBV19
D: -
DNA: TGTGCCAGTAGTGGACAGAACACTGAAGCTTTCTTT
CDR3: CASSGQNTEAFF

J: TRBJ2-1
size: few
V: TRBV15
D: TRBD2
DNA: TGTGCCACCAGCAGAGATCACACGACTAGCGGGGTCTCCTACAATGAGCAGTTCTTC
CDR3: CATSRDHTTSGVSYNEQFF

J: TRBJ2-3
size: -
V: TRBV5-1
D: TRBD2
DNA: TGCGCCAGCAGCGCGGACGGGGGGAGCGCAGATACGCAGTATTTT
CDR3: CASSADGGSADTQYF

J: TRBJ2-6
size: -
V: TRBV4-3
D: -
DNA: TGCGCCAGCAGCCAGTCCTTGGCCCTCTCTGGGGCCAACGTCCTGACTTTC
CDR3: CASSQSLALSGANVLTF

J: TRBJ1-2
size: -
V: TRBV4-1
D: -
DNA: TGCGCCAGCAGCCAAGATGTGAGGGCTCGAGATTATGGCTACACCTTC
CDR3: CASSQDVRARDYGYTF

J: TRBJ2-1
size: -
V: TRBV4-2
D: TRBD2
DNA: TGTGCCAGCAGCCAGAATTTGGGACTAGCTAGCCATGAGCAGTTCTTC
CDR3: CASSQNLGLASHEQFF